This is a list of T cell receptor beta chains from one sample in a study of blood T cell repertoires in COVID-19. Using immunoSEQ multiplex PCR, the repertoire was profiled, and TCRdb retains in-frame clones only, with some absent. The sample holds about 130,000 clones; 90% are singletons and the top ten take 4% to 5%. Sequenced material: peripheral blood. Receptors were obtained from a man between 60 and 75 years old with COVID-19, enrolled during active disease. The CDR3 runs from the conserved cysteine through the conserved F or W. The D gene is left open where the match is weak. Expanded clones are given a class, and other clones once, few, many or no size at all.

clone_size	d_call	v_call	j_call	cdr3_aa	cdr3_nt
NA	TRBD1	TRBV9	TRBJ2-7	CASSAGGTGAYEQYF	TGTGCCAGCAGCGCCGGGGGGACAGGGGCTTACGAGCAGTACTTC
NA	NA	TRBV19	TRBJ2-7	CASSIIGETYEQYF	TGTGCCAGTAGTATAATAGGGGAAACCTACGAGCAGTACTTC
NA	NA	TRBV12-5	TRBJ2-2	CASGPTSGVNTGELFF	TGTGCTAGTGGTCCTACCTCCGGGGTGAACACCGGGGAGCTGTTTTTT
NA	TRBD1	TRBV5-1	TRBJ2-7	CASSPRGQPYEQYF	TGCGCCAGCAGCCCGAGGGGACAGCCCTACGAGCAGTACTTC
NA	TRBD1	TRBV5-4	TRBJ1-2	CASSFPGTGAYGYTF	TGTGCCAGCAGCTTCCCCGGGACAGGGGCCTATGGCTACACCTTC
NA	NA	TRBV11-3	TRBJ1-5	CASSSGGDSPQHF	TGTGCCAGCAGCTCCGGGGGGGATTCACCCCAGCATTTT
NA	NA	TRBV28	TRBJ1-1	CASGRVGFRNTEAFF	TGTGCCAGCGGCAGGGTTGGTTTTAGGAACACTGAAGCTTTCTTT
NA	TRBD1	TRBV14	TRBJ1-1	CASNTQGAGTEAFF	TGTGCCAGCAACACACAGGGGGCAGGGACTGAAGCTTTCTTT
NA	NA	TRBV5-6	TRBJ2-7	CASTQTSLHEQYF	TGTGCCAGCACCCAGACTAGTTTGCACGAGCAGTACTTC
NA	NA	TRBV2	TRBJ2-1	CASSELEQFF	TGTGCCAGCAGTGAACTTGAGCAGTTCTTC
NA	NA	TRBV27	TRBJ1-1	CASSLWGQGMNTEAFF	TGTGCCAGCAGTTTATGGGGTCAGGGCATGAACACTGAAGCTTTCTTT
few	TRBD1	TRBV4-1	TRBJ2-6	CASRRTPGTGSGANVLTF	TGCGCCAGCAGACGCACTCCCGGGACAGGCTCTGGGGCCAACGTCCTGACTTTC
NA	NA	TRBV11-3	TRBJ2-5	CASKETVGTQYF	TGTGCCAGCAAGGAGACAGTAGGGACCCAGTACTTC
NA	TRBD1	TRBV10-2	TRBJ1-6	CASSLDRGRSPLHF	TGCGCCAGCAGCTTGGACAGGGGGCGTTCACCCCTCCACTTT
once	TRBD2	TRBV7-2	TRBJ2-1	CASSSAGGSYNEQFF	TGTGCCAGCAGCTCAGCGGGAGGGTCTTACAATGAGCAGTTCTTC
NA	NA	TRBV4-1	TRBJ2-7	CASSQYESLSSYEQYF	TGCGCCAGCAGCCAATACGAGAGCCTGAGCTCCTACGAGCAGTACTTC
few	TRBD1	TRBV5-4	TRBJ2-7	CASSLSRDRVYEQYF	TGTGCCAGCAGCCTTTCCAGGGACAGGGTCTACGAGCAGTACTTC
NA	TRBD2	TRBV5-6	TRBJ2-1	CASSPRGAGGPHEQFF	TGTGCCAGCAGCCCGCGGGGGGCGGGAGGGCCCCATGAGCAGTTCTTC
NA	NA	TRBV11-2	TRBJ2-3	CASSLGDTLTDTQYF	TGTGCCAGCAGCTTGGGTGACACCCTAACAGATACGCAGTATTTT
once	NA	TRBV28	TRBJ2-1	CASSRGGGANEQFF	TGTGCCAGCAGCCGAGGGGGGGGAGCCAATGAGCAGTTCTTC
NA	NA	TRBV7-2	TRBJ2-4	CASNTRDENIQYF	TGTGCCAGCAACACGCGGGACGAAAACATTCAGTACTTC
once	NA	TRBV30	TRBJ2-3	CAWNRVFVQYF	TGTGCCTGGAATCGGGTTTTTGTGCAGTATTTT
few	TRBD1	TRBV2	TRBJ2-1	CASSRDRTIYNEQFF	TGTGCCAGCAGTCGGGACAGAACTATCTACAATGAGCAGTTCTTC
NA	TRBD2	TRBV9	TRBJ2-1	CASSASLAGSYNEQFF	TGTGCCAGCAGCGCATCTCTAGCGGGATCCTACAATGAGCAGTTCTTC
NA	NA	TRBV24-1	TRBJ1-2	CATSDFGADGYTF	TGTGCCACCAGTGATTTTGGGGCAGATGGCTACACCTTC
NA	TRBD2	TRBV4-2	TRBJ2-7	CASSQEPSGRNEQYF	TGTGCCAGCAGCCAAGAACCAAGCGGGAGAAACGAGCAGTACTTC
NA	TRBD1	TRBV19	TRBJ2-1	CASNIQGDPYNEQFF	TGTGCCAGTAACATCCAGGGGGATCCCTACAATGAGCAGTTCTTC
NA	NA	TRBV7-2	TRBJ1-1	CASSFGQKGTEAFF	TGTGCCAGCAGCTTCGGACAGAAGGGCACTGAAGCTTTCTTT
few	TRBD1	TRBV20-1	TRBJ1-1	CSASQTGHTEAFF	TGCAGTGCTAGTCAGACAGGGCACACTGAAGCTTTCTTT
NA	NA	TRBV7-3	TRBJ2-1	CASSLNSDYNEQFF	TGTGCCAGCAGCTTAAATAGCGATTACAATGAGCAGTTCTTC
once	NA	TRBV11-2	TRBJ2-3	CASSLTGSDTQYF	TGTGCCAGCAGCTTAACGGGATCGGATACGCAGTATTTT
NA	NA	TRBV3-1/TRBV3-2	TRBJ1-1	CASSQDPGGTEAFF	TGTGCCAGCAGCCAAGATCCCGGGGGCACTGAAGCTTTCTTT
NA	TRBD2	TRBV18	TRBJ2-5	CASSSTTSGIETQYF	TGTGCCAGCTCGTCCACTACTAGCGGGATAGAGACCCAGTACTTC
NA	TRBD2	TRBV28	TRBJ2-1	CASKSSGRGEQFF	TGTGCCAGCAAGTCTAGCGGGAGGGGTGAGCAGTTCTTC
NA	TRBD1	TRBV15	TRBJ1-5	CATSRAPGQGGNQPQHF	TGTGCCACCAGCAGAGCCCCGGGACAGGGGGGCAATCAGCCCCAGCATTTT
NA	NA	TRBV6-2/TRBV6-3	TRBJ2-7	CASSPSSYEQYF	TGTGCCAGCAGTCCCAGCTCCTACGAGCAGTACTTC
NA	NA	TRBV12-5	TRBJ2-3	CASGETDTQYF	TGTGCTAGTGGTGAGACAGATACGCAGTATTTT
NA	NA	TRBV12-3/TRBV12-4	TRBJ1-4	CASRSGYDEKLFF	TGTGCCAGCCGATCAGGGTATGATGAAAAACTGTTTTTT
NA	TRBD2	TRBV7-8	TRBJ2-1	CASSLAGGFNNEQFF	TGTGCCAGCAGCTTAGCGGGAGGGTTTAACAATGAGCAGTTCTTC
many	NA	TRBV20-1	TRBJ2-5	CSAIPLETQYF	TGCAGTGCTATCCCCTTAGAGACCCAGTACTTC
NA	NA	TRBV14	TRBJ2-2	CASSQESIGELFF	TGTGCCAGCAGCCAAGAGAGCATCGGGGAGCTGTTTTTT
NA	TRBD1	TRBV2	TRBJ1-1	CATRRTGVVTEAFF	TGTGCCACCCGCCGGACAGGGGTGGTCACTGAAGCTTTCTTT
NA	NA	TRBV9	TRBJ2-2	CASSPRPAASGTGELFF	TGTGCCAGCAGCCCCCGCCCCGCGGCCTCCGGCACCGGGGAGCTGTTTTTT
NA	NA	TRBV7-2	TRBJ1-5	CASSSSGTSNQPQHF	TGTGCCAGCAGCTCCAGTGGGACATCGAATCAGCCCCAGCATTTT
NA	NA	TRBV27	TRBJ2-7	CASRPDSLLLYEQYF	TGTGCCAGCAGGCCAGACAGCCTTCTATTATACGAGCAGTACTTC
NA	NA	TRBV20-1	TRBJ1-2	CSASRTTTDYGYTF	TGCAGTGCCAGTCGGACAACTACTGACTATGGCTACACCTTC
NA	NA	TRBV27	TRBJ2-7	CASSSRADTDYEQYF	TGTGCCAGCAGTTCCAGGGCAGACACCGACTACGAGCAGTACTTC
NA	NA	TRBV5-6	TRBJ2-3	CASSLGKGPIDTQYF	TGTGCCAGCAGCTTGGGGAAGGGGCCCATCGATACGCAGTATTTT
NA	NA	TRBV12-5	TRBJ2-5	CASGRVPDRGETQYF	TGTGCTAGTGGACGAGTCCCGGACCGAGGGGAGACCCAGTACTTC
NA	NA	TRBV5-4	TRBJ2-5	CASSSEGGETQYF	TGTGCCAGCAGCTCCGAGGGAGGAGAGACCCAGTACTTC
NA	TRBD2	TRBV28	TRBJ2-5	CASSPPDETSGETQYF	TGTGCCAGCAGTCCCCCAGACGAGACTAGCGGAGAGACCCAGTACTTC
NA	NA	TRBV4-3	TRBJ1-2	CASSQDTMTF	TGCGCCAGCAGCCAAGACACTATGACCTTC
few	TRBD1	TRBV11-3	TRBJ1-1	CASSLGQGGVAFF	TGTGCCAGCAGCTTAGGACAGGGTGGAGTTGCTTTCTTT
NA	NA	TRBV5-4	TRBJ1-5	CASSRSGDGDNQPQHF	TGTGCCAGCAGCCGGAGCGGGGACGGAGACAATCAGCCCCAGCATTTT
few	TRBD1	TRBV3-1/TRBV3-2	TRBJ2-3	CASSPGQGRDTQYF	TGTGCCAGCAGTCCCGGACAGGGGAGGGATACGCAGTATTTT